A single sample is the source of the 26 T cell receptor beta chains below, sequenced in a study of blood T cell repertoires in COVID-19. Sequencing used immunoSEQ multiplex PCR; TCRdb keeps in-frame clones, though not all of them. Seen here are about 160,000 clones, around 85% observed once, and the top ten hold 11%. Sequenced material: peripheral blood. These receptors were taken from a man between 60 and 70 years old with active or convalescent COVID-19.

The chain uses TRBV29-1 and TRBJ1-4; D is ambiguous. Trimming took 6 bases from V and 0 from J, leaving 11 bases between them. There are 14 residues in the CDR3. CDR1 SQVTM and CDR2 ANQGSEA come from the germline V gene. The CDR3 DNA follows: TGCAGCGTGCGGGGTGGAGCAACTAATGAAAAACTGTTTTTT. Protein product: CSVRGGATNEKLFF.

The table lists this clone with a few counts. This chain links TRBV6-5 with TRBJ1-3; 9 nucleotides match TRBD1. Germline V lookup: CDR1 MNHEY, CDR2 SVGAGI. The CDR3 loop spans 13 amino acids. Germline trimming cut 8 bases from V and 6 bases from J; bases unmatched to any gene: 5. CDR3 loop: CASSRDRANTIYF. CDR3 in DNA: TGTGCCAGCTCGCGGGACAGGGCAAACACCATATATTTT.

The chain couples TRBV18 to TRBJ2-5; 8 bases align to TRBD2. CDR3 size: 16 residues. The junction had 11 bases not matched to a gene; V was cut back by 8 bases and J by 0 bases. Per the germline V gene, CDR1 is KGHSH and CDR2 is LQKENI. CDR3 nucleotide sequence: TGTGCCAGCGGTGAGCGGGAGAGGACGTACCAAGAGACCCAGTACTTC. Its protein is CASGERERTYQETQYF.

The J gene is TRBJ1-3, the V gene TRBV19, with D perhaps TRBD1 (6 bases). The CDR3 has 15 residues. Between the trimmed V and J ends, which lost 4 bases and 4 bases, there was a span of 14 bases. CDR1 and CDR2 from the germline V gene are LNHDA and SQIVND (reference sequence). CDR3 DNA sequence: TGTGCCAGTAGTAGAGGACCGGGACAAGGAAACACCATATATTTT. As protein: CASSRGPGQGNTIYF.

V usage is TRBV27 and J usage is TRBJ2-5; 7 bases are shared with TRBD2. V shed 5 bases and J 2 bases; nucleotides not matched to a gene: 14. The CDR3 is 17 residues long. Germline CDR1 and CDR2: MNHEY and SMNVEV (reference sequence). Here the CDR3 DNA reads TGTGCCAGCAGTACGTACGGGGGGACTAAATATCAAGAGACCCAGTACTTC. Amino acid sequence: CASSTYGGTKYQETQYF.

The V gene is TRBV7-9, the J gene TRBJ1-1, with no clear D. Germline-derived CDR1 and CDR2 are SEHNR and FQNEAQ (reference sequence). The V and J ends lost 1 base and 1 base respectively, with 7 bases between them. CDR3 size: 14 residues. CDR3 sequence: CASSLGQANTEAFF. The CDR3 nucleotides are TGTGCCAGCAGCTTAGGGCAGGCGAACACTGAAGCTTTCTTT.

V usage is TRBV2 and J usage is TRBJ2-7; possibly TRBD2 for D (5 bases). The CDR3 covers 12 residues. The V and J ends lost 4 bases and 3 bases respectively, with 7 bases between them. Looked up from germline, CDR1 is SNHLY and CDR2 is FYNNEI. The CDR3 region is CASSAGIYEQYF. The CDR3 region has the DNA TGTGCCAGCAGTGCCGGGATCTACGAGCAGTACTTC.

The V call is TRBV4-2, the J call TRBJ2-7; weak D call: TRBD1 (5 bases). Deletions cut 0 bases from V and 4 bases from J, with 10 bases between. Germline CDR1 is LGHNA and CDR2 is YNFKEQ. This CDR3 contains 14 residues. The CDR3 coding sequence is TGTGCCAGCAGCCAAGATAGACGGACATACGAGCAGTACTTC. This codes for CASSQDRRTYEQYF.

V and J are TRBV15 and TRBJ2-3, with 9 bases fitting TRBD2. J gave up 4 bases and V 5 bases, and 13 bases lay outside the gene matches. Germline CDR1 reads LNHNV; CDR2 reads YYDKDF (reference sequence). CDR3 length equals 17 residues. The CDR3: CATSPGWLAGRADTQYF. CDR3 bases: TGTGCCACCAGCCCGGGGTGGCTAGCGGGGCGCGCAGATACGCAGTATTTT.

This clone showed up just once. The V call is TRBV15, the J call TRBJ2-1; 14 positions match TRBD2. J lost 10 bases, V lost 5 bases, and 7 bases had no gene match. Germline lookup yields CDR1 LNHNV and CDR2 YYDKDF (reference sequence). The CDR3 is 15 residues long. In DNA form, the CDR3 reads TGTGCCACCAGCCAAGGACTAGCGGGAGGCGGGGAGCAGTTCTTC. Translating it yields CATSQGLAGGGEQFF.

As to this clone: Other DNA sequences from this sample encode an identical CDR3 as well. CDR3 in DNA: TGTGCCAGTAGTATCGGACGGGATTATGGCTACACCTTC. It encodes CASSIGRDYGYTF. The chain links TRBV19 to TRBJ1-2; D is ambiguous. V was trimmed by 3 bases and J by 5 bases, leaving 10 bases between them. Germline assignment: CDR1 LNHDA and CDR2 SQIVND (reference sequence). This CDR3 spans 13 amino acids.

The chain carries TRBV19 and TRBJ2-7; TRBD1 aligns across 8 bases. From germline, CDR1 is LNHDA and CDR2 SQIVND (reference sequence). The CDR3 loop spans 14 amino acids. V shed 10 bases, J shed 2 bases, and the junction held 10 bases outside the gene matches. In DNA form, the CDR3 reads TGTGCCACTTCACCGGGACAGGTCCCCTACGAGCAGTACTTC. It specifies CATSPGQVPYEQYF.

This clone was detected many times. This chain links TRBV7-9 with TRBJ1-2; D is possibly TRBD1 (6 bases). The V and J ends lost 4 bases and 7 bases respectively, with 13 bases between them. CDR1 is SEHNR, CDR2 FQNEAQ, per germline (reference sequence). The CDR3 spans 13 residues. CDR3 sequence reads: CASSSDHRVGYTF. The CDR3 DNA is TGTGCCAGCAGCTCCGATCACAGGGTTGGCTACACCTTC.

The chain couples TRBV11-2 to TRBJ1-1; D might be TRBD1 (6 bases). CDR3 length equals 15 residues. V was pared by 6 bases and J by 1 base, with 15 bases between. CDR1 and CDR2 (germline): SGHAT, FQNNGV. CDR3 region: CASRRPGQRNTEAFF. For the CDR3, the DNA is TGTGCCAGCAGACGTCCGGGACAAAGGAACACTGAAGCTTTCTTT. The full variable domain, rest sourced from reference TRBV11-2 and TRBJ1-1, is EAGVAQSPRYKIIEKRQSVAFWCNPISGHATLYWYQQILGQGPKLLIQFQNNGVVDDSQLPKDRFSAERLKGVDSTLKIQPAKLEDSAVYLCASRRPGQRNTEAFFGQGTRLTVV.

The chain links TRBV5-1 to TRBJ1-2, with 10 bases identical to TRBD1. In germline, CDR1 is SGHRS, CDR2 YFSETQ. The CDR3 has 14 residues. V gave up 4 bases and J gave up 2 bases; unmatched junction bases: 2. CDR3 protein: CASSRDRGNYGYTF. CDR3 nucleotides: TGCGCCAGCAGCAGGGACAGGGGAAACTATGGCTACACCTTC.

This clone has a handful of counts. The J gene is TRBJ1-4, the V gene TRBV6-5; no clear D. Trimming stripped 6 bases from V and 0 bases from J, with 8 bases between. The CDR3 contains 14 residues. CDR1 is MNHEY, CDR2 SVGAGI, per germline. In DNA, the CDR3 is TGTGCCAGCAGGGAGGCCGCAACTAATGAAAAACTGTTTTTT. Translated: CASREAATNEKLFF.

The chain recombines TRBV25-1 with TRBJ1-5; tentative D call: TRBD1 (5 bases). Germline loops: CDR1 MGHDK, CDR2 SYGVNS. CDR3 length: 12 residues. V was cut by 6 bases and J by 2 bases, with 5 bases left in between. Here the CDR3 DNA reads TGTGCCAGCAGACAGGGCAATCAGCCCCAGCATTTT. Translating it yields CASRQGNQPQHF.

The chain combines TRBV19 with TRBJ2-1; unclear D gene. Germline V gene data show CDR1 as LNHDA and CDR2 as SQIVND (reference sequence). The V and J ends lost 5 bases and 4 bases respectively, with 9 bases between them. The CDR3 runs to 13 residues. The CDR3 sequence is CASSEAVYNEQFF. The CDR3 region has the DNA TGTGCCAGTAGTGAGGCAGTTTACAATGAGCAGTTCTTC.

The chain uses TRBV6-5 and TRBJ1-4; D might be TRBD1 (6 bases). Germline CDR1 and CDR2: MNHEY and SVGAGI. The CDR3 extends over 15 amino acids. V was pared by 6 bases and J by 2 bases, with 13 bases between. The CDR3 bases are TGTGCCAGCAGGGAGACAGGCGCGACTAATGAAAAACTGTTTTTT. This sequence encodes CASRETGATNEKLFF.

V is TRBV1 and J is TRBJ2-5; the D segment call TRBD1 is taken from the table without a DNA check. TRBV1 is annotated as a pseudogene. This CDR3 region has 14 residues. The CDR3, as DNA: TGCACCAGCAGCCAACCGGGACAGCGGGCAGGCCAGTACTTC. Protein sequence: CTSSQPGQRAGQYF.

A few counts support this clone. The J gene is TRBJ1-6, the V gene TRBV18; 9 bases are a match to TRBD1. V gave up 2 bases and J gave up 0 bases; unmatched junction bases: 5. This CDR3 comprises 18 residues. In germline, CDR1 is KGHSH, CDR2 LQKENI. CDR3 region: CASSPSSQGASYNSPLHF. Written as DNA, the CDR3 is TGTGCCAGCTCACCAAGTTCACAGGGGGCCTCCTATAATTCACCCCTCCACTTT.

The chain has TRBV6-5 and TRBJ2-7; a possible D gene is TRBD2 (5 bases). CDR3 length: 15 residues. The germline V gene has CDR1 MNHEY and CDR2 SVGAGI. Trimming removed 10 bases from V and 2 bases from J, with 21 bases in between. CDR3 in amino acids: CATSPDFGSTYEQYF. The CDR3, as DNA: TGTGCCACCTCACCGGACTTCGGATCGACCTACGAGCAGTACTTC.

V gene TRBV2 combines with J gene TRBJ1-5, with D hard to call. The CDR3 is 15 residues long. CDR1 is SNHLY, CDR2 FYNNEI, per germline. With 7 bases removed from V and 0 bases from J, the gap between germline ends came to 13 bases. The CDR3 DNA reads as TGTGCCAGCACCACAGTCACCAATAGCAATCAGCCCCAGCATTTT. Protein: CASTTVTNSNQPQHF.

The chain carries TRBV25-1 and TRBJ1-3, with D tentatively TRBD1 (6 bases). This CDR3 region has 15 residues. Germline-derived CDR1 and CDR2 are MGHDK and SYGVNS. Trimming cost V 6 bases and J 0 bases, with 12 bases left between them. CDR3 DNA sequence: TGTGCCAGCAGCCCGGGGGGCAACTCTGGAAACACCATATATTTT. This sequence encodes CASSPGGNSGNTIYF.

The chain is built from TRBV10-3 and TRBJ2-1; 9 bases map to TRBD2. V dropped 3 bases and J dropped 9; count of bases not matched to a gene: 18. This CDR3 contains 18 residues. CDR1 is ENHRY, CDR2 SYGVKD, per germline. The CDR3 DNA reads as TGTGCCATCAGTGAAGGCGGGAGGGCTACGAAGGGCCTCGGTGAGCAGTTCTTC. Amino acid sequence: CAISEGGRATKGLGEQFF.

A single count supports this clone. The chain links TRBV28 to TRBJ2-5, with TRBD1 identical over 7 bases. The CDR3 length is 15 residues. V gave up 5 bases and J gave up 5 bases; unmatched junction bases: 11. CDR1 and CDR2 from the germline V gene are MDHEN and SYDVKM. CDR3 region: CASSPMTGMGETQYF. CDR3 sequence (DNA): TGTGCCAGCAGTCCGATGACAGGGATGGGGGAGACCCAGTACTTC.